The 28 T cell receptor beta chains reported below all come from one sample, sequenced in a study of beta chain features in type 1 diabetes (dated by TCRdb to 2016 to 2019). Findings and caveats that apply to the study as a whole: Type 1 diabetes patients showed a moderate but significant shortening of TCRB CDR3 length in all four CD4+ subsets.

No antigen is known for these receptors. Library generation was performed with the immunoSEQ multiplex PCR assay. The entire isolated RNA was reverse transcribed using the High Capacity cDNA Reverse Transcription Kit, and thus expressed TCRB transcripts were sequenced. TCRdb stores this immuneACCESS table with in-frame sequences only. Part of the clones is absent; in the studies checked, under half of the shortfall reflects unresolved V genes, and no reason is known for the rest. The sample table records about 370,000 clones; 9.6% of these occur just once. Of the sample, approximately 0.55% falls within the top ten clones. Material: central memory CD4+ T cells from blood. The receptors originated from a young man with type 1 diabetes.

This clone was detected only a few times. The V call is TRBV5-4, the J call TRBJ1-2; D unresolved. The germline V gene encodes CDR1 SGHNT and CDR2 YYREEE (reference sequence). This CDR3 has 16 residues. Trimming took off 3 bases at V and 6 bases at J, with 21 bases between the two ends. The CDR3 DNA is TGTGCCAGCAGCTATAGTTTGGCTGCGGCAGAAAATGGCTACACCTTC. This encodes CASSYSLAAAENGYTF.

J is TRBJ1-2 and V is TRBV28, with a possible D match to TRBD1 (5 bases). CDR1 is MDHEN and CDR2 is SYDVKM in the germline V gene. V lost 10 bases and J lost 4, with 13 bases in between. The CDR3 has 12 amino acids. As DNA, the CDR3 is TGTGCCACCTCGCAGGGAGGCTATGGCTACACCTTC. Translated, it gives CATSQGGYGYTF.

V usage is TRBV5-1 and J usage is TRBJ2-1; 8 bases line up with TRBD2. Germline-derived CDR1 and CDR2 are SGHRS and YFSETQ. This CDR3 is 20 amino acids long. V lost 2 bases and J lost 0; bases outside the gene matches: 16. This CDR3 reads CASSFLTVSGGPGSYNEQFF. The CDR3 nucleotides read TGCGCCAGCAGCTTTCTTACTGTTTCGGGAGGGCCTGGCTCCTACAATGAGCAGTTCTTC.

This rearrangement joins TRBV11-2 to TRBJ1-5; D gene ambiguous. Between the trimmed V and J ends, which lost 0 bases and 0 bases, there was a span of 6 bases. Germline CDR1 is SGHAT and CDR2 is FQNNGV. This CDR3 spans 15 amino acids. CDR3 residues: CASSLEGFSNQPQHF. The CDR3 DNA is TGTGCCAGCAGCTTAGAAGGGTTTAGCAATCAGCCCCAGCATTTT.

The rearrangement joins TRBV29-1 to TRBJ2-2; D perhaps matches TRBD2 (5 bases). The V gene lost 7 bases and the J gene lost 5 bases, with 20 bases spanning the gap. This CDR3 comprises 15 residues. Per the germline V gene, CDR1 is SQVTM and CDR2 is ANQGSEA. CDR3 nucleotides: TGCAGCGGGCCGTTTAGCGTCCGTTTGACCGGGGAGCTGTTTTTT. Translating gives CSGPFSVRLTGELFF.

The V and J genes are TRBV19 and TRBJ1-5, with D unclear. CDR1 and CDR2 from the germline V gene are LNHDA and SQIVND (reference sequence). Trimming stripped 3 bases from V and 4 bases from J, with 13 bases between. The CDR3 loop spans 15 amino acids. The CDR3 DNA reads TGTGCCAGTAGTATCGCGGGTGCGGTGAATCAGCCCCAGCATTTT. This encodes CASSIAGAVNQPQHF.

This clone occurred a few times. The J gene is TRBJ2-5, the V gene TRBV5-1; D gene ambiguous. Trimming pared 4 bases from V and 4 bases from J, leaving 14 bases between. Germline lookup yields CDR1 SGHRS and CDR2 YFSETQ. The CDR3 length is 14 residues. CDR3 nucleotide sequence: TGCGCCAGCAGCACCGAATATGTGTCAGAGACCCAGTACTTC. This encodes CASSTEYVSETQYF. Full variable domain (outside the CDR3, taken from reference TRBV5-1 and TRBJ2-5): KAGVTQTPRYLIKTRGQQVTLSCSPISGHRSVSWYQQTPGQGLQFLFEYFSETQRNKGNFPGRFSGRQFSNSRSEMNVSTLELGDSALYLCASSTEYVSETQYFGPGTRLLVL.

This chain joins TRBV6-1 and TRBJ1-1; D possibly corresponds to TRBD1 (5 bases). V dropped 5 bases and J dropped 2 bases, with 9 bases sitting between them. CDR1 and CDR2 (germline): MNHNS, SASEGT. The CDR3 has 13 amino acids. The CDR3 is CASSMTANTEAFF. Here the CDR3 DNA reads TGTGCCAGCAGTATGACAGCCAACACTGAAGCTTTCTTT.

The rearrangement joins TRBV28 to TRBJ2-5; D is uncertain. Germline-derived CDR1 and CDR2 are MDHEN and SYDVKM. This CDR3 is built from 14 residues. V lost 5 bases and J lost 8, with 18 bases in between. CDR3 region: CASSHMGQMGTQYF. In DNA, the CDR3 is TGTGCCAGCAGTCACATGGGCCAAATGGGAACCCAGTACTTC.

Only a few counts were recorded for this clone. This rearrangement joins TRBV4-1 to TRBJ2-1; unclear D gene. Germline V gene lookup returns CDR1 MGHRA and CDR2 YSYEKL. Between the trimmed V and J ends, which lost 0 bases and 6 bases, there was a span of 21 bases. CDR3 length equals 18 residues. The DNA for the CDR3 is TGCGCCAGCAGCCAAGAACCCCCGGGTTCTGTTATGTTCAATGAGCAGTTCTTC. It encodes CASSQEPPGSVMFNEQFF.

On this clone itself: At one of its ends the junction is not consistent with the germline gene, which may arise from a read error. The chain links TRBV10-3 to TRBJ2-7; 7 bases are shared with TRBD1. Germline assignment: CDR1 ENHRY and CDR2 SYGVKD. The CDR3 contains 15 residues. CDR3: CASSGMNRGSSEQYF. The CDR3 DNA sequence: TGTGCCAGCAGTGGTATGAACAGGGGTTCGAGCGAGCAGTACTTC.

Comments on this clone: Other DNA sequences of this sample code for an identical CDR3. The chain has TRBV27 and TRBJ1-5; no clear D. Germline V gene data show CDR1 as MNHEY and CDR2 as SMNVEV (reference sequence). V lost 3 bases to trimming and J lost 7 bases, with 7 bases between them. This CDR3 spans 12 amino acids. In nucleotides, the CDR3 is TGTGCCAGCAGTTTTATCGACCAGCCCCAGCATTTT. Translating gives CASSFIDQPQHF.

V and J are TRBV9 and TRBJ2-7; 7 bases are shared with TRBD1. V shed 4 bases, J shed 3 bases, and the junction held 13 bases outside the gene matches. The CDR3 has 16 residues. In germline, CDR1 is SGDLS, CDR2 YYNGEE. CDR3 DNA sequence: TGTGCCAGCAGCTTCCATCCAGGGGGTTTGAACTACGAGCAGTACTTC. Residues: CASSFHPGGLNYEQYF. Drawing the rest from reference TRBV9 and TRBJ2-7, the complete variable domain is DSGVTQTPKHLITATGQRVTLRCSPRSGDLSVYWYQQSLDQGLQFLIQYYNGEERAKGNILERFSAQQFPDLHSELNLSSLELGDSALYFCASSFHPGGLNYEQYFGPGTRLTVT.

The rearrangement uses TRBV7-2 and TRBJ2-7; D is uncertain. The germline V and J ends were trimmed by 0 bases and 1 base, with 4 bases remaining between them. The CDR3 is made up of 13 amino acids. Germline values: CDR1 SGHTA, CDR2 FQGNSA. CDR3 loop: CASSLARSYEQYF. The CDR3 DNA reads as TGTGCCAGCAGCTTAGCGAGGTCCTACGAGCAGTACTTC.

This clone was picked up a small number of times. The J gene is TRBJ2-7, the V gene TRBV11-2; 7 nucleotides agree with TRBD1. Per the germline V gene, CDR1 is SGHAT and CDR2 is FQNNGV. The V segment lost 1 base and the J segment 0 bases; nucleotides outside the gene matches: 6. CDR3 length: 16 amino acids. The CDR3 spells CASSLAGRDSSYEQYF. The DNA for the CDR3 is TGTGCCAGCAGCTTAGCCGGCCGGGACAGCTCCTACGAGCAGTACTTC. The variable domain in full, with the rest retrieved from reference TRBV11-2 and TRBJ2-7, is EAGVAQSPRYKIIEKRQSVAFWCNPISGHATLYWYQQILGQGPKLLIQFQNNGVVDDSQLPKDRFSAERLKGVDSTLKIQPAKLEDSAVYLCASSLAGRDSSYEQYFGPGTRLTVT.

The chain couples TRBV9 to TRBJ2-1; D is unresolved. The CDR3 loop spans 13 amino acids. The V end was cut by 6 bases, the J end by 0 bases, with 7 bases between. Per the germline V gene, CDR1 is SGDLS and CDR2 is YYNGEE. CDR3 in amino acids: CASMPGSYNEQFF. In DNA, the CDR3 is TGTGCCAGCATGCCGGGCTCCTACAATGAGCAGTTCTTC.

This chain connects TRBV7-3 to TRBJ2-7, with unresolved D. The V end was cut by 2 bases, the J end by 5 bases, with 13 bases between. Germline CDR1 SGHTA, CDR2 FQGTGA. This CDR3 region has 14 residues. DNA for the CDR3: TGTGCCAGCAGCTTAGGTCTCACTCCCCACGAGCAGTACTTC. It encodes CASSLGLTPHEQYF.

CDR3 loop: CASSLDGLADNEQFF. The CDR3 DNA reads TGTGCCAGCAGTCTTGACGGACTAGCGGACAATGAGCAGTTCTTC. The gene calls are TRBV4-2 and TRBJ2-1; 10 bases line up with TRBD2. The trim removed 6 bases at V and 5 bases at J, leaving 7 bases unmatched. The length of the CDR3 is 15 residues. The germline V gene encodes CDR1 LGHNA and CDR2 YNFKEQ.

This chain links TRBV30 with TRBJ2-1; no definite D call. The CDR3 covers 13 residues. Germline V gene sequence: CDR1 GTSNPN, CDR2 SVGIG (reference sequence). V was trimmed by 3 bases and J by 3 bases, leaving 9 bases between them. The CDR3 DNA follows: TGTGCCTGGAGATCCGGGTTCTACAATGAGCAGTTCTTC. Its protein is CAWRSGFYNEQFF. The full variable domain, in which reference TRBV30 and TRBJ2-1 provide the parts outside the CDR3, is SQTIHQWPATLVQPVGSPLSLECTVEGTSNPNLYWYRQAAGRGLQLLFYSVGIGQISSEVPQNLSASRPQDRQFILSSKKLLLSDSGFYLCAWRSGFYNEQFFGPGTRLTVL.

This chain joins TRBV6-1 and TRBJ1-5, with D perhaps matching TRBD1 (5 bases). Germline V gives CDR1 MNHNS, CDR2 SASEGT. Trimming took off 6 bases at V and 7 bases at J, with 16 bases between the two ends. CDR3 length: 14 residues. CDR3: CASRLQGGRQPQHF. In nucleotides, the CDR3 is TGTGCCAGCAGGCTTCAGGGAGGCAGGCAGCCCCAGCATTTT.

This clone showed up many times. V gene TRBV7-6 combines with J gene TRBJ2-2; no clear D. The CDR3 sequence is 15 residues long. V dropped 1 base and J dropped 3 bases, with 9 bases sitting between them. Germline V gives CDR1 SGHVS, CDR2 FNYEAQ. As DNA, the CDR3 is TGTGCCAGCAGCTTAGAAGGGTGGGACACCGGGGAGCTGTTTTTT. Protein product: CASSLEGWDTGELFF.

The chain couples TRBV6-5 to TRBJ1-1; D is perhaps TRBD1 (5 bases). Deletions cut 5 bases from V and 5 bases from J, with 12 bases between. Germline CDR1 is MNHEY and CDR2 is SVGAGI. This CDR3 is built from 13 residues. In DNA, the CDR3 is TGTGCCAGCAGTGATACAGGAAATACTGAAGCTTTCTTT. Translation: CASSDTGNTEAFF.

The gene calls are TRBV7-2 and TRBJ2-5; no clear D gene. The CDR3 consists of 13 residues. Trimming removed 5 bases from V and 4 bases from J, with 11 bases in between. Germline-derived CDR1 and CDR2 are SGHTA and FQGNSA. DNA for the CDR3: TGTGCCAGCAGCGCCCAAGGTGGAGAGACCCAGTACTTC. Protein product: CASSAQGGETQYF.

This clone was seen ten or more times. The chain's CDR3 is CASSLEDSWQPQHF. CDR3 sequence (DNA): TGTGCCAGCAGCTTAGAGGACAGTTGGCAGCCCCAGCATTTT. The V and J genes are TRBV7-8 and TRBJ1-5; TRBD1 might be the D (6 bases). The CDR3 loop spans 14 amino acids. V dropped 1 base and J dropped 7 bases, with 11 bases sitting between them. Germline CDR1 reads SGHVS; CDR2 reads FQNEAQ. The full variable domain, in which reference TRBV7-8 and TRBJ1-5 provide the parts outside the CDR3, is GAGVSQSPRYKVAKRGQDVALRCDPISGHVSLFWYQQALGQGPEFLTYFQNEAQLDKSGLPSDRFFAERPEGSVSTLKIQRTQQEDSAVYLCASSLEDSWQPQHFGDGTRLSIL.

At least ten counts were recorded for this clone. CDR3 sequence reads: CAIDSTNTEAFF. In nucleotides, the CDR3 is TGTGCCATCGACAGTACGAACACTGAAGCTTTCTTT. This chain links TRBV28 with TRBJ1-1; tentatively, D is TRBD1 (5 bases). The CDR3 contains 12 residues. The V end lost 10 bases, the J end lost 1 base, and 10 bases lay between the germline ends. In germline, CDR1 is MDHEN, CDR2 SYDVKM.

The chain has TRBV10-3 and TRBJ2-7; D is perhaps TRBD1 or TRBD2 (5 bases each). Germline V gives CDR1 ENHRY, CDR2 SYGVKD. V lost 6 bases and J 6 bases, leaving 9 bases between the germline ends. The CDR3 spans 11 residues. DNA of the CDR3: TGTGCCATCAGCACGGGGCTCGAGCAGTACTTC. It codes for CAISTGLEQYF.

A word on this clone: A much larger clone lies one base from this, so it may be a read error. Other DNA sequences in the same sample also yield this CDR3. V gene TRBV6-1 combines with J gene TRBJ2-5, with D hard to call. CDR1 and CDR2 from the germline V gene are MNHNS and SASEGT. The CDR3 has 12 residues. The V end was cut by 4 bases, the J end by 1 base, with 4 bases between. The CDR3 loop reads CASSGGQETQYF. The CDR3 region has the DNA TGTGCCAGCAGTGGGGGCCAAGAGACCCAGTACTTC.

This clone has only a few counts. V usage is TRBV6-1 and J usage is TRBJ1-5; D is uncertain. The V and J ends lost 6 bases and 0 bases respectively, with 12 bases between them. Germline V gene data show CDR1 as MNHNS and CDR2 as SASEGT. The CDR3 is 15 residues long. The CDR3: CASSFAGDSNQPQHF. CDR3 coding DNA: TGTGCCAGCAGCTTTGCCGGCGATAGCAATCAGCCCCAGCATTTT.